The 8 T cell receptor beta chains listed next were all sequenced from one sample in a study of blood T cell repertoires in COVID-19. Clones were sequenced by immunoSEQ multiplex PCR, and TCRdb holds only the in-frame ones, with some missing. The table records about 130,000 clones, around nine tenths of them present only once. Source material: peripheral blood. The source of these receptors is a woman at least 80 years old with acute or convalescent COVID-19.

V is TRBV5-4 and J is TRBJ2-7; 8 bases align to TRBD2. Germline trimming cut 4 bases from V and 2 bases from J; bases unmatched to any gene: 11. Germline CDR1 SGHNT, CDR2 YYREEE (reference sequence). This CDR3 region has 16 residues. The CDR3 DNA sequence: TGTGCCAGCAGCCCCGGGCGGGGGGCCACTACCTACGAGCAGTACTTC. It is translated as CASSPGRGATTYEQYF.

The chain uses TRBV9 and TRBJ1-3; 7 bases are shared with TRBD1. This CDR3 region has 15 residues. Germline loops: CDR1 SGDLS, CDR2 YYNGEE. V was clipped by 8 bases and J by 2 bases; unmatched bases: 10. Written as DNA, the CDR3 is TGTGCCAGTCAGACAGGGCCTCACCCTGGAAACACCATATATTTT. Protein sequence: CASQTGPHPGNTIYF.

This clone has a handful of counts. The CDR3 DNA reads TGTGCCATAAGATCCGACAGAATACAATCGGGGGATGGCTACACCTTC. Its translation: CAIRSDRIQSGDGYTF. The gene calls are TRBV28 and TRBJ1-2; tentatively, D is TRBD1 (5 bases). The CDR3 spans 16 residues. V lost 10 bases and J lost 6, with 27 bases in between. Germline CDR1 MDHEN, CDR2 SYDVKM.

This chain links TRBV27 with TRBJ2-7; TRBD1 matches at 11 bases. J gave up 0 bases and V 6 bases, and 1 base lay outside the gene matches. Germline assignment: CDR1 MNHEY and CDR2 SMNVEV (reference sequence). The CDR3 runs 14 residues. CDR3 coding DNA: TGTGCCAGCAGCGGGACAGGGGGCTCCTACGAGCAGTACTTC. Encoded protein: CASSGTGGSYEQYF.

The rearrangement uses TRBV27 and TRBJ2-7, with D possibly being TRBD2 (6 bases). The germline V gene has CDR1 MNHEY and CDR2 SMNVEV (reference sequence). The germline V and J ends were trimmed by 1 base and 1 base, with 20 bases remaining between them. The CDR3 covers 18 residues. Here the CDR3 DNA reads TGTGCCAGCAGTTTATGGGTACCCGGGACTTCATCTTCCTACGAGCAGTACTTC. This sequence encodes CASSLWVPGTSSSYEQYF.

The chain's CDR3 is CASRGTGIEKLFF. DNA for the CDR3: TGTGCCAGCAGAGGGACAGGGATTGAAAAACTGTTTTTT. The chain carries TRBV27 and TRBJ1-4; 9 bases map to TRBD1. Germline assignment: CDR1 MNHEY and CDR2 SMNVEV (reference sequence). V lost 6 bases and J lost 7; bases outside the gene matches: 3. CDR3 length equals 13 residues.

The chain couples TRBV29-1 to TRBJ2-2; 9 nucleotides align to TRBD2. The germline V gene encodes CDR1 SQVTM and CDR2 ANQGSEA. Trimming took 7 bases from V and 7 from J; bases not matched to a gene: 10. The CDR3 contains 14 residues. The CDR3 coding sequence is TGCAGCGCAATTAGCGGGAGTTGGGGCGGGGAGCTGTTTTTT. It encodes CSAISGSWGGELFF.

In this sample, this clone turned up a few times. The chain carries TRBV6-5 and TRBJ1-6; TRBD1 aligns across 9 bases. The germline V gene encodes CDR1 MNHEY and CDR2 SVGAGI. V gave up 6 bases and J gave up 7 bases; unmatched junction bases: 4. The CDR3 is made up of 14 amino acids. This CDR3 is CASRWGQGNSPLHF. CDR3 in DNA: TGTGCCAGCAGGTGGGGACAGGGAAATTCACCCCTCCACTTT.